This T cell receptor (beta chain) was sequenced in a study of graft-versus-host responses after intestinal transplantation. For the study at large: Uniformly, recipients were administered anti-thymocyte globulin induction with subsequent tacrolimus and steroids for two to three years.

Assay used: immunoSEQ multiplex PCR; TCRdb lists only in-frame clones, some missing. The table has around 99,000 clones, roughly 87% seen once; the top ten hold roughly 0.71%. The germline V gene has CDR1 SGHAT and CDR2 FQNNGV. The V and J ends lost 1 base and 0 bases respectively, with 9 bases between them. The length of the CDR3 is 15 residues. This clone has only one observation. Its antigen is not identified. The sample consisted of unstimulated CD4+ T cells sorted from spleen or lymph node cells, taken before transplant. The source is a human donor who was the organ donor for an intestinal transplant. The V and J genes are TRBV11-2 and TRBJ1-1; D not resolved. For the CDR3, the DNA is TGTGCCAGCAGCTTAGGTGGTAGGGTGAACACTGAAGCTTTCTTT. Translated: CASSLGGRVNTEAFF.